A selection of T cell receptor beta chains follows, all from one sample in a study of Graves' ophthalmopathy and Graves' hyperthyroidism. TCRdb reanalysed the multiplex PCR reads using MiXCR and keeps one entry per CDR3 protein. In the table there are 1 million to 1.3 million distinct CDR3 sequences, less than 45% of which are singletons. The sequencing sample was made of peripheral blood or thyroid tissue (not recorded which). Every receptor here comes from an adult man with Graves' hyperthyroidism. Both conserved end residues are part of each CDR3.

V gene	J gene	CDR3 protein
TRBV2	TRBJ2-5	CASENGGETQYF
TRBV19	TRBJ2-5	CASSRPRQETQYF
TRBV5-1	TRBJ1-1	CASSDGTGGYTEAFF
TRBV28	TRBJ1-5	CASSFTGINQPQHF
TRBV7-9	TRBJ1-1	CASNLHENTEAFF
TRBV6-2/TRBV6-3	TRBJ1-5	CASSYSGIGGQPHHF
TRBV11-1	TRBJ1-4	CASSTGQASPNEKLFF
TRBV28	TRBJ1-4	CASSEVATNEKLFF
TRBV7-9	TRBJ2-7	CASSSSDLINEQYF
TRBV15	TRBJ2-5	CATSRWGQGLETQYF
TRBV10-3	TRBJ1-2	CAISVIKSVGYTF
TRBV7-2	TRBJ2-3	CASSFGRASDTQYF
TRBV20-1	TRBJ2-7	CSAPGTGRYEQYF
TRBV29-1	TRBJ1-1	CSVVGRGLGAFF
TRBV19	TRBJ1-5	CASSMGARLQHF